Sequencing of this TCR beta chain was carried out in a study of T cells after yellow fever vaccination. Points from the study as a whole: Among primary-vaccination clones, most reappeared after the booster, at about 95% for CD4 and about 90% for CD8.

One entry per CDR3 protein, called by TCRdb with MiXCR from the 5' RACE reads. Here the sample spans approximately 300,000 distinct CDR3 sequences, 6.8% being singletons. This clonotype was found a few times. Its antigen is unknown. The clonotype originates from a man between 18 and 29 years old who received the YFV17D yellow fever vaccine. The starting material was PBMCs, obtained roughly 45 days after the first yellow fever vaccination.

The CDR3 reads CASSLVVLGQTGELFF. In DNA, the CDR3 is TGTGCCAGCAGCTTGGTAGTGTTGGGACAGACCGGGGAGCTGTTTTTT. The V call is TRBV5-6, the J call TRBJ2-2; 7 nucleotides align to TRBD1. The CDR3 contains 16 residues. Germline CDR1 and CDR2: SGHDT and YYEEEE. V lost 0 bases to trimming and J lost 5 bases; unmatched junction nucleotides: 7.